This T cell receptor beta chain is from a study of T cells in Graves' hyperthyroidism and ophthalmopathy. Study-wide context: Staff took peripheral blood when the initial diagnosis was made, before any treatment began.

RNA transcripts yielded amplified TCR beta CDR3 regions. A first-round RT-PCR of the TCR CDR3 used the HTBI primer set. TCRdb fed the multiplex PCR reads into MiXCR, producing one record per CDR3 protein. Of around 560,000 distinct CDR3 sequences listed, 16% were seen once; the top ten hold about 20%. Study-wide points: In the analysis, a 13 V-J model separated ophthalmopathy from stable hyperthyroidism. The majority of expanded thyroid clonotypes above 0.001 also appeared in blood.

Out of 10 ml of fresh peripheral blood came the PBMCs. This clonotype was found many times. Its specificity is unknown. Germline CDR1 is SNHLY and CDR2 is FYNNEI. The CDR3 loop spans 14 amino acids. The ends were cut back, 8 bases at V and 11 bases at J, with 23 bases in the middle. The chain couples TRBV2 to TRBJ2-3, with no clear D. This receptor was obtained from a woman younger than 30 with Graves' hyperthyroidism. Sequencing was carried out using blood. Here the CDR3 DNA reads TGTGCCAGCTACACACCCGGGTCTACAATGGAGCAGTATTTT. Protein sequence: CASYTPGSTMEQYF.